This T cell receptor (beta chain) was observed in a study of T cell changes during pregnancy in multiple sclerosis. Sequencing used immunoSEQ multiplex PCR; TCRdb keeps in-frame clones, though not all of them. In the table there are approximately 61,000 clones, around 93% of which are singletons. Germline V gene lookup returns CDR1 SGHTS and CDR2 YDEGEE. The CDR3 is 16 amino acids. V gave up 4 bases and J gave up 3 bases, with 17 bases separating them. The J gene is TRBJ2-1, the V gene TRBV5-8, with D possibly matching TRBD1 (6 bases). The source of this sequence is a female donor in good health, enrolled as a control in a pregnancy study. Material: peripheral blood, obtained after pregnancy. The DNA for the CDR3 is TGTGCCAGCAGCCTCGGACAGTTCTTTAACTACAATGAGCAGTTCTTC. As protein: CASSLGQFFNYNEQFF.